These 9 T cell receptor beta chains were all obtained from the same sample, sequenced in a study of OX40 agonist ivuxolimab in advanced cancers. Clones were read by immunoSEQ multiplex PCR, and TCRdb kept only the in-frame ones, dropping some. Of roughly 36,000 clones listed, 65% to 80% are singletons. The material sequenced was CD4+ or CD8+ T cells sorted from blood, taken in a trial of the OX40 agonist ivuxolimab. The source is an adult with an advanced solid tumor such as melanoma, head and neck, liver or kidney cancer.

The chain links TRBV7-9 to TRBJ2-7, with D perhaps assigned TRBD1 or TRBD2 (5 bases each). With 10 bases removed from V and 4 bases from J, the gap between germline ends came to 14 bases. The CDR3 has 12 residues. Germline values: CDR1 SEHNR, CDR2 FQNEAQ (reference sequence). CDR3 amino acids: CATPEGIYEQYV. CDR3 bases: TGTGCCACTCCCGAGGGGATTTACGAGCAGTACGTC.

The chain joins TRBV6-1 to TRBJ1-5; D gene unclear. Trimming removed 2 bases at V and 11 bases at J, with 10 bases between. The CDR3 runs 12 residues. Germline assignment: CDR1 MNHNS and CDR2 SASEGT. CDR3 bases: TGTGCCAGCAGTGAAAATCTCGGCGCCCAGCATTTT. Translated, it gives CASSENLGAQHF.

The chain joins TRBV9 to TRBJ2-3; 7 bases align to TRBD1. The germline gives CDR1 SGDLS, CDR2 YYNGEE. The CDR3 extends over 14 amino acids. The junction had 2 bases not matched to a gene; V was cut back by 0 bases and J by 4 bases. The CDR3 DNA follows: TGTGCCAGCAGCGTAGCAGGGGGTGCAGATACGCAGTATTTT. Encoded protein: CASSVAGGADTQYF.

The genes are TRBV6-1 and TRBJ2-3; 8 positions match TRBD1. The CDR3 is 15 residues long. The V gene's germline CDR1 is MNHNS and CDR2 SASEGT. The junction had 7 bases not matched to a gene; V was cut back by 2 bases and J by 6 bases. The CDR3 protein is CASSEKSRGQDTQYF. CDR3 DNA sequence: TGTGCCAGCAGTGAAAAATCCAGGGGGCAGGATACGCAGTATTTT.

This clone was detected a few times. The chain has TRBV6-5 and TRBJ2-5; 7 bases are shared with TRBD1. V shed 1 base and J 9 bases; nucleotides not matched to a gene: 8. Germline CDR1 and CDR2: MNHEY and SVGAGI. The length of the CDR3 is 14 residues. The CDR3: CASSYYTGARAQYF. The CDR3 DNA follows: TGTGCCAGCAGTTACTACACAGGGGCAAGGGCCCAGTACTTC.

The chain couples TRBV11-2 to TRBJ1-6, with a possible D match to TRBD1 (6 bases). The ends were cut back, 1 base at V and 10 bases at J, with 14 bases in the middle. Germline assignment: CDR1 SGHAT and CDR2 FQNNGV. This CDR3 spans 15 amino acids. CDR3 amino acids: CASSLAGRGRSPLHF. In nucleotides, the CDR3 is TGTGCCAGCAGCTTAGCGGGCAGGGGACGATCACCCCTCCACTTT.

The rearrangement links TRBV5-1 to TRBJ1-1, with 9 bases fitting TRBD1. Germline CDR1 is SGHRS and CDR2 is YFSETQ. This CDR3 contains 14 residues. J was trimmed by 4 bases and V by 4 bases; bases with no gene match: 5. CDR3 residues: CASSRGQGGTEAFF. CDR3 DNA sequence: TGCGCCAGCAGCCGGGGACAGGGAGGCACTGAAGCTTTCTTT.

This clone was seen a few times. The rearrangement uses TRBV10-3 and TRBJ2-7; weak D call: TRBD1 (6 bases). Trimming stripped 10 bases from V and 5 bases from J, with 21 bases between. Per germline, CDR1 ENHRY and CDR2 SYGVKD. This CDR3 spans 14 amino acids. This chain's CDR3 is CATRGGGGLDEQYF. In nucleotides, the CDR3 is TGTGCCACCCGAGGGGGTGGGGGTTTAGACGAGCAGTACTTC.

The chain is built from TRBV6-1 and TRBJ2-1; D call uncertain. The CDR3 extends over 12 amino acids. Germline CDR1 is MNHNS and CDR2 is SASEGT. Trimming took 4 bases from V and 10 from J, leaving 11 bases between them. In nucleotides, the CDR3 is TGTGCCAGCAGTGTTAGTCGAAGGGAGCAGTTCTTC. Its protein product is CASSVSRREQFF.